These 29 T cell receptor beta chains were sequenced from one sample in a study of lymphopenia after photon versus proton radiotherapy (dated by TCRdb to the late 2010s). Libraries were made using the immunoSEQ multiplex PCR assay. TCRdb provides this immuneACCESS table in a form limited to in-frame rearrangements. Some clones are lacking; in checked studies, under half of them reflect an unresolved V gene, and why the rest are absent is not known. The table for this sample lists approximately 30,000 clones; approximately 95% of them were counted only once. Roughly 0.71% of the sample lies in the top ten. The sequencing here drew on peripheral blood, taken from a patient treated with photon-based radiotherapy. These receptors all come from a woman in her forties or fifties with cholangiocarcinoma.

The chain couples TRBV6-5 to TRBJ2-7; tentatively, D is TRBD1 or TRBD2 (5 bases each). V dropped 2 bases and J dropped 0 bases, with 8 bases sitting between them. Germline CDR1 is MNHEY and CDR2 is SVGAGI. The CDR3 has 14 residues. The CDR3 loop reads CASSYTGGSYEQYF. CDR3 DNA sequence: TGTGCCAGCAGTTACACAGGAGGCTCCTACGAGCAGTACTTC.

The chain carries TRBV14 and TRBJ1-1; D call uncertain. Trimming shortened V by 2 bases and J by 3 bases, and 4 bases separated the two germline ends. The CDR3 extends over 12 amino acids. Germline lookup yields CDR1 SGHDN and CDR2 FVKESK. The CDR3 nucleotides are TGTGCCAGCAGCCAACTGTACACTGAAGCTTTCTTT. Translated: CASSQLYTEAFF.

In its sample, this clone was seen a few times. This chain links TRBV15 with TRBJ2-2; D may be TRBD1 (6 bases). The CDR3 contains 14 residues. The germline V gene encodes CDR1 LNHNV and CDR2 YYDKDF (reference sequence). Trimming cost V 0 bases and J 7 bases, with 9 bases left between them. CDR3 residues: CATSREQGVGELFF. DNA for the CDR3: TGTGCCACCAGCAGAGAACAGGGCGTCGGGGAGCTGTTTTTT.

The gene calls are TRBV7-9 and TRBJ2-5; D uncertain. V was cut by 5 bases and J by 1 base, with 14 bases left in between. Germline V CDR1 and CDR2: SEHNR, FQNEAQ (reference sequence). The CDR3 totals 15 residues. The DNA of the CDR3 is TGTGCCAGCAGCCGCATTCTTGAAACCCAAGAGACCCAGTACTTC. Its protein is CASSRILETQETQYF.

The chain recombines TRBV16 with TRBJ2-1; the D is unclear. V was clipped by 2 bases and J by 6 bases, with 5 bases between them. The germline gives CDR1 KGHSY, CDR2 FQNENV. The CDR3 contains 12 residues. CDR3 bases: TGTGCCAGCAGCCAACGGATCAATGAGCAGTTCTTC. Translated, it gives CASSQRINEQFF.

The chain is built from TRBV2 and TRBJ2-1; unclear D gene. Germline-derived CDR1 and CDR2 are SNHLY and FYNNEI. CDR3 length: 13 amino acids. V lost 4 bases and J lost 2, with 6 bases in between. DNA of the CDR3: TGTGCCAGCAGTGCGGTTACCTACAATGAGCAGTTCTTC. It codes for CASSAVTYNEQFF.

The rearrangement uses TRBV5-1 and TRBJ2-7; 8 positions agree with TRBD2. The CDR3 covers 15 residues. Germline-derived CDR1 and CDR2 are SGHRS and YFSETQ. Trimming at V came to 3 bases and at J to 0 bases, leaving 5 bases not matched to a gene. CDR3 sequence reads: CASSYVAGHSYEQYF. The CDR3 DNA reads TGCGCCAGCAGCTACGTAGCGGGACACTCCTACGAGCAGTACTTC.

The chain joins TRBV4-3 to TRBJ1-1; 7 positions agree with TRBD1. Germline values: CDR1 LGHNA, CDR2 YSLEER. The CDR3 has 15 amino acids. V was pared by 1 base and J by 1 base, with 3 bases of the junction left unmatched. The CDR3 reads CASSQGRTGNTEAFF. In DNA, the CDR3 is TGCGCCAGCAGCCAAGGCCGGACAGGGAACACTGAAGCTTTCTTT.

The chain joins TRBV5-1 to TRBJ1-2; 9 bases align to TRBD1. The length of the CDR3 is 17 residues. Germline V CDR1 and CDR2: SGHRS, YFSETQ. V dropped 2 bases and J dropped 6; count of bases not matched to a gene: 14. The CDR3 sequence is CASSFGQGTGISDGYTF. The CDR3 bases are TGCGCCAGCAGCTTCGGACAGGGGACTGGGATATCTGATGGCTACACCTTC.

The table lists this clone with a few counts. This same CDR3 is encoded by further DNA sequences in the sample. The CDR3 spells CASSEYGNYGYTF. DNA of the CDR3: TGTGCCAGCAGTGAATACGGAAACTATGGCTACACCTTC. The V and J genes are TRBV25-1 and TRBJ1-2; D uncertain. V shed 0 bases and J shed 2 bases, with 4 bases lying between them. CDR1 is MGHDK and CDR2 is SYGVNS in the germline V gene. The length of the CDR3 is 13 residues.

The J gene is TRBJ2-1, the V gene TRBV7-9, with 7 bases aligning to TRBD1. There are 14 residues in the CDR3. Germline CDR1 is SEHNR and CDR2 is FQNEAQ (reference sequence). With 4 bases clipped from V and 4 bases from J, the junction kept 4 bases outside the gene matches. The CDR3 DNA reads as TGTGCCAGCAGCTCAACGACAGGGTACAATGAGCAGTTCTTC. Translating gives CASSSTTGYNEQFF.

The chain is built from TRBV18 and TRBJ1-6, with D tentatively TRBD1 (5 bases). There are 14 residues in the CDR3. Germline CDR1 KGHSH, CDR2 LQKENI. Trimming shortened V by 3 bases and J by 14 bases, and 17 bases separated the two germline ends. The CDR3 DNA sequence: TGTGCCAGCTCACCCCCTTTTGGGGCGCGGACCCTCCACTTT. It translates to CASSPPFGARTLHF.

This chain uses TRBV7-9 with TRBJ1-5, with a weak D call TRBD1 (5 bases). Germline-derived CDR1 and CDR2 are SEHNR and FQNEAQ (reference sequence). The CDR3 length is 15 residues. V shed 5 bases and J shed 1 base, with 12 bases lying between them. The DNA of the CDR3 is TGTGCCAGCAGCCAGGGACTCACGAGCAATCAGCCCCAGCATTTT. Amino acid sequence: CASSQGLTSNQPQHF.

The chain uses TRBV4-1 and TRBJ1-1, with D tentatively TRBD1 (5 bases). Germline CDR1 MGHRA, CDR2 YSYEKL. The V and J ends lost 0 bases and 5 bases respectively, with 19 bases between them. The CDR3 has 17 amino acids. For the CDR3, the DNA is TGCGCCAGCAGCCAAGAGGCGGCAGGTGGGCCAGGGACTGAAGCTTTCTTT. Translation: CASSQEAAGGPGTEAFF.

The V gene is TRBV9, the J gene TRBJ1-1; no clear D gene. The ends were cut back, 4 bases at V and 0 bases at J, with 10 bases in the middle. The CDR3 loop spans 14 amino acids. CDR1 SGDLS and CDR2 YYNGEE come from the germline V gene. CDR3 DNA sequence: TGTGCCAGCAGCCCACCAAAGATGAACACTGAAGCTTTCTTT. Its translation is CASSPPKMNTEAFF.

The rearrangement links TRBV29-1 to TRBJ2-7, with 9 bases fitting TRBD1. V was pared by 6 bases and J by 1 base, with 4 bases of the junction left unmatched. The germline V gene has CDR1 SQVTM and CDR2 ANQGSEA. The CDR3 consists of 13 residues. CDR3 sequence reads: CSVRQGGSYEQYF. CDR3 nucleotides: TGCAGCGTCAGACAGGGGGGATCCTACGAGCAGTACTTC.

The rearrangement uses TRBV15 and TRBJ1-5; no firm D call. This CDR3 region has 12 residues. Deletions cut 3 bases from V and 7 bases from J, with 7 bases between. Germline CDR1 LNHNV, CDR2 YYDKDF (reference sequence). The CDR3 region is CATSRREQPQHF. In DNA, the CDR3 is TGTGCCACCAGCAGGAGGGAGCAGCCCCAGCATTTT.

The chain combines TRBV4-3 with TRBJ1-5; D gene unclear. The CDR3 loop spans 15 amino acids. Trimming took 5 bases from V and 0 from J, leaving 11 bases between them. Germline-derived CDR1 and CDR2 are LGHNA and YSLEER. CDR3 protein: CASSERRYSNQPQHF. The CDR3 region has the DNA TGCGCCAGCAGCGAGAGAAGATATAGCAATCAGCCCCAGCATTTT.

This clone was observed a handful of times. V gene TRBV25-1 combines with J gene TRBJ1-2; D ambiguous. CDR1 is MGHDK, CDR2 SYGVNS, per germline. V gave up 8 bases and J gave up 5 bases, with 18 bases separating them. The CDR3 runs 14 residues. The CDR3 region has the DNA TGTGCCAGCTCTCCTCAGGTTCCCCCTTATGGCTACACCTTC. Amino acids: CASSPQVPPYGYTF.

This clone was recorded once. The chain joins TRBV7-2 to TRBJ1-2, with TRBD1 matching 7 bases. Germline assignment: CDR1 SGHTA and CDR2 FQGNSA. Trimming at V came to 1 base and at J to 5 bases, leaving 4 bases not matched to a gene. CDR3 length: 14 residues. The CDR3 DNA reads TGTGCCAGCAGCTTAGAGGGGGCTCTTTATGGCTACACCTTC. Encoded protein: CASSLEGALYGYTF.

This chain connects TRBV29-1 to TRBJ2-7; 9 bases line up with TRBD1. Per germline, CDR1 SQVTM and CDR2 ANQGSEA. The J segment lost 0 bases and the V segment lost 6 bases, leaving 6 bases of the junction unmatched. This CDR3 contains 14 residues. The CDR3 bases are TGCAGCGTCGCTGGACAGGGGCCCTCCTACGAGCAGTACTTC. This codes for CSVAGQGPSYEQYF.

This clone was observed a handful of times. V gene TRBV7-2 combines with J gene TRBJ2-7, with 7 nucleotides matching TRBD2. Germline CDR1 is SGHTA and CDR2 is FQGNSA. The CDR3 length is 16 residues. V lost 3 bases, J lost 4 bases, and 12 bases stayed unmatched. CDR3 amino acids: CASSFPGTNEGYEQYF. The CDR3, as DNA: TGTGCCAGCAGCTTCCCCGGGACTAACGAGGGGTACGAGCAGTACTTC.

The V call is TRBV7-7, the J call TRBJ2-1; TRBD2 aligns across 12 bases. Germline CDR1 and CDR2: SSHAT and FNYEAQ (reference sequence). This CDR3 is built from 15 residues. Unmatched junction bases numbered 6, after V lost 5 bases and J lost 7 bases. The CDR3 region is CASSQTSGGLNEQFF. As DNA, the CDR3 is TGTGCCAGCAGCCAGACTAGCGGGGGCCTTAATGAGCAGTTCTTC.

This clone came up once. The chain employs TRBV19 and TRBJ2-1; D possibly corresponds to TRBD2 (6 bases). The V gene's germline CDR1 is LNHDA and CDR2 SQIVND (reference sequence). CDR3 length: 12 residues. The V end was cut by 5 bases, the J end by 10 bases, with 12 bases between. CDR3 protein: CASSRLVGEQFF. In DNA form, the CDR3 reads TGTGCCAGTAGTCGACTAGTCGGGGAGCAGTTCTTC.

The rearrangement links TRBV27 to TRBJ1-1, with 8 bases that match TRBD1. The CDR3 totals 16 residues. Germline-derived CDR1 and CDR2 are MNHEY and SMNVEV (reference sequence). The V and J ends lost 6 bases and 1 base, in that order; junction bases with no gene match: 10. DNA of the CDR3: TGTGCCAGCAGCCTTTATCCCGACAGGGGGAACACTGAAGCTTTCTTT. It specifies CASSLYPDRGNTEAFF.

The V and J genes are TRBV4-3 and TRBJ1-1; possible D gene TRBD1, 6 bases. The CDR3 is 13 residues long. Trimming cost V 2 bases and J 6 bases, with 10 bases left between them. Per germline, CDR1 LGHNA and CDR2 YSLEER. The CDR3 protein is CASSQHRVAEAFF. Written as DNA, the CDR3 is TGCGCCAGCAGCCAACACAGGGTTGCTGAAGCTTTCTTT.

This rearrangement joins TRBV5-6 to TRBJ2-2; D unresolved. This CDR3 spans 11 amino acids. The germline V and J ends were trimmed by 2 bases and 6 bases, with 2 bases remaining between them. Per germline, CDR1 SGHDT and CDR2 YYEEEE. The CDR3: CASSFSGELFF. In DNA form, the CDR3 reads TGTGCCAGCAGCTTTTCCGGGGAGCTGTTTTTT.

The chain couples TRBV5-3 to TRBJ2-2; TRBD1 aligns across 7 bases. TRBV5-3 counts as an open reading frame of uncertain function. J gave up 2 bases and V 0 bases, and 4 bases lay outside the gene matches. This CDR3 is built from 16 residues. CDR3 residues: CARSLVGDSNTGELFF. The CDR3 nucleotides read TGTGCCAGAAGCTTGGTTGGGGACAGTAACACCGGGGAGCTGTTTTTT.

The rearrangement links TRBV19 to TRBJ1-5; 7 bases are shared with TRBD1. Unmatched junction bases numbered 5, after V lost 3 bases and J lost 3 bases. The germline V gene encodes CDR1 LNHDA and CDR2 SQIVND (reference sequence). The CDR3 spans 15 residues. CDR3 bases: TGTGCCAGTAGTATTCTGGACAGGCCCAATCAGCCCCAGCATTTT. Translation: CASSILDRPNQPQHF.